This T cell receptor (beta chain) was captured in a study of blood T cell repertoires in COVID-19. Study overall: The United States, Italy and Spain provided the acute and convalescent COVID-19 samples. PBMCs, B-cell-depleted T cells, or T cells provided the cDNA or gDNA that made up the material.

The repertoire was sequenced with immunoSEQ multiplex PCR; TCRdb's copy has only in-frame clones and lacks some. Among about 250,000 clones listed, 65% to 90% were seen once. CDR3 size: 17 residues. J gave up 0 bases and V 0 bases, and 4 bases lay outside the gene matches. Germline CDR1 reads SGHVS; CDR2 reads FQNEAQ. The sample comprised peripheral blood. The source is a man aged 50-59 years with active or convalescent COVID-19. The chain joins TRBV7-8 to TRBJ2-1, with 8 bases matching TRBD2. CDR3 in amino acids: CASSLAGTSLSYNEQFF. The CDR3 bases are TGTGCCAGCAGCTTAGCGGGGACTAGTCTCTCCTACAATGAGCAGTTCTTC.